This T cell receptor (beta chain) was captured by sequencing in a study of T cell responses to AZD1222 COVID-19 vaccine. The trim removed 10 bases at V and 4 bases at J, leaving 5 bases unmatched. Germline-derived CDR1 and CDR2 are MGHRA and YSYEKL. This CDR3 is built from 14 residues. General study results and limits: Nearly half of unique spike-specific TCRs reportedly avoided B.1.351 and B.1.1.7 mutated regions.

Profiling relied on immunoSEQ multiplex PCR, and the TCRdb table lists in-frame clones only, not all of them. The table lists some 80,000 clones, about nine tenths of them singletons. Comment on this clone: Its specificity is not known.

This chain connects TRBV4-1 to TRBJ1-3; 12 positions match TRBD1. The TCR sequence derives from an adult in good health. This specimen consisted of peripheral blood, obtained on day 0 of AZD1222 vaccination. The chain's CDR3 is CATSGTGGGNTIYF. CDR3 nucleotide sequence: TGCGCCACCTCCGGGACAGGGGGCGGAAACACCATATATTTT.